The 2 T cell receptor beta chains below were found in one sample sequenced in a study of cytotoxic CD8 clonotypes in ibrutinib-treated CLL (dated by TCRdb to the early 2020s). Libraries were constructed by the immunoSEQ multiplex PCR assay. TCRdb holds this immuneACCESS table with in-frame rearrangements only. Some clones are missing; in checked studies, unresolved V genes explain under half, and the rest has no known cause. Recorded for this sample are about 15,000 clones; 75% to 85% of them occurred a single time. Approximately 15% of the sample is held by the ten biggest clonotypes. The specimen comprised PBMCs, sampled before ibrutinib treatment. These receptors came from a human donor with chronic lymphocytic leukemia.

The rearrangement links TRBV7-7 to TRBJ2-5, with TRBD2 matching 7 bases. Germline V lookup: CDR1 SSHAT, CDR2 FNYEAQ (reference sequence). CDR3 length equals 13 residues. CDR3 region: CAIPGEGGETQYF. The CDR3 DNA is TGTGCTATTCCTGGGGAGGGTGGAGAGACCCAGTACTTC.

The gene calls are TRBV7-9 and TRBJ2-1; TRBD2 might be the D (5 bases). Germline V gene sequence: CDR1 SEHNR, CDR2 FQNEAQ (reference sequence). Trimming removed 6 bases at V and 8 bases at J, with 11 bases between. This CDR3 is built from 12 residues. The CDR3 is CASSDYSDEQFF. The CDR3 region has the DNA TGTGCCAGCAGTGACTATAGCGATGAGCAGTTCTTC.